This TCR beta chain was retrieved from a study of T-cell reconstitution after alpha-beta-depleted transplantation in children. As it was prepared, the TCRbeta library received unique molecular identifiers. TCRdb used MiXCR to reprocess the PCR reads, holding one entry per CDR3 protein. The sample contains approximately 500,000 distinct CDR3 sequences, 10% to 13% of which appear only once. The germline CDR1 and CDR2 sequences are LNHDA and SQIVND (reference sequence). CDR3 length: 14 residues. With 6 bases clipped from V and 3 bases from J, the junction kept 4 bases outside the gene matches. Study results and caveats: T-cell counts and diversity at one year following transplant were attributed mainly to newly produced T cells.

The table lists this clonotype with a count of one. Its antigen is currently unknown. This material consisted of PBMCs, taken before TCRalphabeta/CD19-depleted stem cell transplant. This TCR was sampled from a child aged 2 to 15 with inherited bone marrow failure, due to receive a stem cell transplant. The V gene is TRBV19, the J gene TRBJ2-2; TRBD1 agrees at 7 bases. This CDR3 is CASRWDSYTGELFF. CDR3 sequence (DNA): TGTGCCAGTAGGTGGGACAGCTACACCGGGGAGCTGTTTTTT.